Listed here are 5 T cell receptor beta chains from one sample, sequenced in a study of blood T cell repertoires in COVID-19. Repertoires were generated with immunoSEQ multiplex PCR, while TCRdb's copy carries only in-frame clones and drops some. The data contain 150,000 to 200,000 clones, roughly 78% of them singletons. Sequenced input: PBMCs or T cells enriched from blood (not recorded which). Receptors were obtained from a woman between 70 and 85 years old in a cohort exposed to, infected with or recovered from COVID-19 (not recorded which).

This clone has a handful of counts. This CDR3 reads CATSDSGRGDTIYF. DNA for the CDR3: TGTGCCACCAGTGATTCCGGCAGGGGCGACACCATATATTTT. The J gene is TRBJ1-3, the V gene TRBV24-1, with D possibly TRBD1 on 6 matching bases. CDR1 and CDR2 from the germline V gene are KGHDR and SFDVKD. The V gene lost 2 bases and the J gene lost 8 bases, with 12 bases spanning the gap. This CDR3 region has 14 residues.

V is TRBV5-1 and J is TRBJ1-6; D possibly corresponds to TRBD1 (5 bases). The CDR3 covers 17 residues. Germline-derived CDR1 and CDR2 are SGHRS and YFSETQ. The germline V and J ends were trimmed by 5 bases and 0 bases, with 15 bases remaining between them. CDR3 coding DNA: TGCGCCAGCAGTCCCCAGGGTTCAAACTCCTATAATTCACCCCTCCACTTT. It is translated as CASSPQGSNSYNSPLHF.

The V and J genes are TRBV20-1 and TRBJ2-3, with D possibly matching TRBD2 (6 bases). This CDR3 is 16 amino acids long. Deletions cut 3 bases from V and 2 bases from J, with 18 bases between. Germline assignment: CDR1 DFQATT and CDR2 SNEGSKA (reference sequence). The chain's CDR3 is CSASGLLGGTTDTQYF. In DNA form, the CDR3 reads TGCAGTGCTAGTGGGCTACTTGGGGGGACCACAGATACGCAGTATTTT.

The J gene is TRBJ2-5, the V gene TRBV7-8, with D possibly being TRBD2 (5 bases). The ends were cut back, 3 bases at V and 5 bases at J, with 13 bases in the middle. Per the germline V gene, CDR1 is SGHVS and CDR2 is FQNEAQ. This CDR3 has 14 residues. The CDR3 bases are TGTGCCAGCAGCTTCACCCAACTAGGCGAGACCCAGTACTTC. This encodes CASSFTQLGETQYF. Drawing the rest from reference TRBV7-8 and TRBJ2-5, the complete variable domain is GAGVSQSPRYKVAKRGQDVALRCDPISGHVSLFWYQQALGQGPEFLTYFQNEAQLDKSGLPSDRFFAERPEGSVSTLKIQRTQQEDSAVYLCASSFTQLGETQYFGPGTRLLVL.

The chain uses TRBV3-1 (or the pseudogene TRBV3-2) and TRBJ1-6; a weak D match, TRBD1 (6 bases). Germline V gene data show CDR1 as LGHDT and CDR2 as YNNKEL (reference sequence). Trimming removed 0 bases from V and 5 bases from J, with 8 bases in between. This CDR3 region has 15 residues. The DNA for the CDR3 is TGTGCCAGCAGCCAAGATCGGGACAATAATTCACCCCTCCACTTT. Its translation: CASSQDRDNNSPLHF.